This T cell receptor (beta chain) originates from a study of CD8 T cells in Susac syndrome. Germline values: CDR1 SGHRS, CDR2 YFSETQ. The CDR3 consists of 15 residues. V shed 1 base and J shed 3 bases, with 13 bases lying between them. Random-hexamer reverse transcription was applied to about 0.5 to 1 ug RNA. MiXCR was run by TCRdb on the immunoSEQ multiplex PCR reads, yielding one entry per CDR3 protein. The data hold some 120,000 distinct CDR3 sequences, with about 95% observed a single time. This receptor was obtained from a human donor with multiple sclerosis. The chain recombines TRBV5-1 with TRBJ1-1; D possibly corresponds to TRBD1 (5 bases). The source material was CD4+ T cells from PBMCs. CDR3 sequence (DNA): TGCGCCAGCAGCTTGATACCGGGGGTCGACACTGAAGCTTTCTTT. It codes for CASSLIPGVDTEAFF. Complete variable domain (other parts from reference TRBV5-1 and TRBJ1-1): KAGVTQTPRYLIKTRGQQVTLSCSPISGHRSVSWYQQTPGQGLQFLFEYFSETQRNKGNFPGRFSGRQFSNSRSEMNVSTLELGDSALYLCASSLIPGVDTEAFFGQGTRLTVV.